A selection of T cell receptor beta chains follows, all from one sample in a study of T-cell memory formation after mild COVID-19. Each CDR3 protein gets one entry after TCRdb re-called the 5' RACE reads with MiXCR. This table holds approximately 54,000 distinct CDR3 sequences, 9.5% to 15% found once. What was sequenced was PBMCs or a T cell subset sorted from them (not recorded which). These TCRs come from a man aged 18 to 30 who had mild COVID-19 (a few samples of this study predate the infection). Cell type and time point are not known. CDR3s include the opening cysteine and the closing phenylalanine or tryptophan. A D gene is named only where the DNA matches it firmly. Expanded clones are given a class, and other clones once, few, many or no size at all.

>TRBV29-1|many|TRBJ2-3|TRBD2
CSVDLSGGTPQYF
TGCAGCGTTGACCTAAGCGGGGGGACCCCGCAGTATTTT
>TRBV20-1|few|TRBJ2-1|NA
CSADGLDNEQFF
TGCAGTGCTGATGGACTCGACAATGAGCAGTTCTTC
>TRBV24-1|NA|TRBJ2-7|TRBD1
CATRTGGHSDEQYF
TGTGCCACCCGGACAGGGGGCCATTCGGACGAGCAGTACTTC
>TRBV5-1|NA|TRBJ1-1|NA
CASSLGRGVGNTEAFF
TGCGCCAGCAGCTTGGGACGGGGCGTGGGGAATACTGAAGCTTTCTTT
>TRBV10-3|NA|TRBJ1-2|NA
CAISGLGTANYGYTF
TGTGCCATCAGTGGCCTCGGGACTGCTAACTATGGCTACACCTTC
>TRBV11-2|NA|TRBJ1-5|NA
CASSLVGGKDQPQHF
TGTGCCAGCAGCTTAGTGGGGGGGAAGGATCAGCCCCAGCATTTT
>TRBV7-6|NA|TRBJ2-5|NA
CASSLGGAGSETQYF
TGTGCCAGCAGCTTAGGGGGGGCCGGAAGCGAGACCCAGTACTTC
>TRBV6-2/TRBV6-3|few|TRBJ1-5|TRBD1
CASSGQGRDQPQHF
TGTGCCAGCAGTGGACAGGGCCGGGACCAGCCCCAGCATTTT
>TRBV7-2|many|TRBJ2-3|NA
CASSARTIPDTQYF
TGTGCCAGCAGCGCCCGGACCATTCCAGATACGCAGTATTTT
>TRBV5-1|few|TRBJ2-3|TRBD2
CASSLGPRSGGTDTQYF
TGCGCCAGCAGCTTGGGGCCTCGTAGCGGGGGAACAGATACGCAGTATTTT
>TRBV20-1|many|TRBJ1-1|NA
CSAPRLGRWDTEAFF
TGCAGTGCTCCTAGATTGGGGCGCTGGGATACTGAAGCTTTCTTT